This T cell receptor beta chain was recovered during a study of blood T cells in healthy people across ages. Study overall: Using template switching, researchers captured about one barcoded beta molecule for each two T cells.

The CDR3 runs to 17 residues. V lost 5 bases and J 8 bases, leaving 25 bases between the germline ends. Germline CDR1 reads SEHNR; CDR2 reads FQNEAQ (reference sequence). Every donor provided ten milliliters of peripheral blood. Combining a sample-barcoded 5' primer with a J-beta primer mix, a second PCR ran for about 7 to 12 cycles. TCRdb fed the 5' RACE reads into MiXCR, producing one record per CDR3 protein. The table records hundreds of thousands of distinct CDR3 sequences, roughly 60% of them present only once. Whole-study findings and limits: No conclusive comparison of naive versus antigen-experienced cells was possible with unsorted PBMCs. Whereas aged donors had fewer naive CD4+ cells, long-lived donors had more of them and higher diversity.

In the case of this clonotype: Its antigen is as yet unknown.

Material for sequencing was blood. The TCR originated in a man aged 30-40 years in good health. The V gene is TRBV7-9, the J gene TRBJ2-1, with TRBD1 as a possible D gene (5 bases). CDR3 protein: CASSRDRLILGADEQFF. The CDR3, as DNA: TGTGCCAGCAGCCGAGACCGATTAATTCTAGGGGCGGATGAGCAGTTCTTC.